The entry that follows covers one T cell receptor (beta chain) sequence. Its target is not known. The data derive from a study of cytomegalovirus exposure and HLA in healthy donors. Study-wide background: Approximately 190 million T cells yielded 100 million or so unique TCR beta sequences, as an earlier analysis found.

The J segment lost 0 bases and the V segment lost 4 bases, leaving 11 bases of the junction unmatched. The germline CDR1 and CDR2 sequences are PRHDT and FYEKMQ (reference sequence). The CDR3 contains 18 residues. PCR primers comprised 60 Vbeta and 13 Jbeta primers. Profiled with immunoSEQ multiplex PCR; TCRdb holds only in-frame clones, not every one. Among 200,000 or so clones listed, approximately 84% were seen once. Overall study results and limits: When analyzed later, a missense DCLRE1C variant was found to be linked to TCR beta V- and J-gene trimming.

The chain couples TRBV13 to TRBJ2-3, with 9 bases that match TRBD2. The clonotype originates from a woman aged 25 to 39 in good health and CMV-seropositive. Specimen: PBMCs. The CDR3 region is CASSWGRGRVTSTDTQYF. The CDR3 DNA reads TGTGCCAGCAGCTGGGGGCGCGGGAGGGTTACTAGCACAGATACGCAGTATTTT.